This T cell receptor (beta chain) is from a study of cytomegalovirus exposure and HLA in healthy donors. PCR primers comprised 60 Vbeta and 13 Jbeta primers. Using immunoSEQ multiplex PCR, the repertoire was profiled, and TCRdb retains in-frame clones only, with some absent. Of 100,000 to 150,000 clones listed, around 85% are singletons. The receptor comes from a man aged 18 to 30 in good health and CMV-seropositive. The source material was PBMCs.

DNA of the CDR3: TGCGCCAGCAGTGAGGGCCTGGCGGACACCATATATTTT. The encoded protein is CASSEGLADTIYF. V usage is TRBV10-2 and J usage is TRBJ1-3; the D is unclear. CDR3 length: 13 amino acids. Between the trimmed V and J ends, which lost 2 bases and 8 bases, there was a span of 10 bases. Germline CDR1 and CDR2: WSHSY and SAAADI.